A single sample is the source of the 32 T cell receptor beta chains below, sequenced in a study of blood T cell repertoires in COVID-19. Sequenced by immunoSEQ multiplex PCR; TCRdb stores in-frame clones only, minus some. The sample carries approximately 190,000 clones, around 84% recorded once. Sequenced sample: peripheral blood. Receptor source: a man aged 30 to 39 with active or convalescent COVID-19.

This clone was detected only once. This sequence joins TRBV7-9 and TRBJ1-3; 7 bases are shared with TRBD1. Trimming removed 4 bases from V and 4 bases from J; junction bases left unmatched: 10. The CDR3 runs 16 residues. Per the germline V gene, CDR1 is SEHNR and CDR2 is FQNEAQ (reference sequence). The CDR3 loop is CASSSGTDPHGNTIYF. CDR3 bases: TGTGCCAGCAGCTCCGGGACAGATCCCCACGGAAACACCATATATTTT.

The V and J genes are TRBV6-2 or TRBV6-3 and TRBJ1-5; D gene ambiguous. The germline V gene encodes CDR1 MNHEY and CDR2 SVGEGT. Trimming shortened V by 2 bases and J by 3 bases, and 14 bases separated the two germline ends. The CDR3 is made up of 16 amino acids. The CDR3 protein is CASSYGFRGINQPQHF. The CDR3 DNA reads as TGTGCCAGCAGTTACGGGTTTCGAGGGATCAATCAGCCCCAGCATTTT.

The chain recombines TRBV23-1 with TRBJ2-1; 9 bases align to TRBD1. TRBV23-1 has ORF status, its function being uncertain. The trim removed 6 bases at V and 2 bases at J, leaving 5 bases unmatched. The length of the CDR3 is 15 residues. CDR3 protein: CASSGTGQTYNEQFF. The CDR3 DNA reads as TGCGCCAGCAGCGGGACAGGGCAAACCTACAATGAGCAGTTCTTC.

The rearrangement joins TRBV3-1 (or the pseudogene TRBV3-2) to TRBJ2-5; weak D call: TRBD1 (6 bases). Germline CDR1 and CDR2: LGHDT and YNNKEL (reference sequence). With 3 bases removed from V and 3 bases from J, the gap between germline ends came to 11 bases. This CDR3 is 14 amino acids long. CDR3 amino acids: CASSQAGTKETQYF. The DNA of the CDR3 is TGTGCCAGCAGCCAGGCCGGGACAAAAGAGACCCAGTACTTC.

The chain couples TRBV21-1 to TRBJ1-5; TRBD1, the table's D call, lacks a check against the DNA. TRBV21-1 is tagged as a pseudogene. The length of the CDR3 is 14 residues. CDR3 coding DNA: TGTGCCAGCAAGACAGGGGCCCCCAATCAGCCCCAGCATTTT. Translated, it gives CASKTGAPNQPQHF.

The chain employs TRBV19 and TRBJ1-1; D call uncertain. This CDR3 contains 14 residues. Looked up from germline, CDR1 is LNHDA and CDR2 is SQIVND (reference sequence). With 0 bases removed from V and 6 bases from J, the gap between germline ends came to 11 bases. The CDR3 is CASSIEEGLAEAFF. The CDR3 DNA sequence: TGTGCCAGTAGTATAGAGGAGGGTTTGGCTGAAGCTTTCTTT.

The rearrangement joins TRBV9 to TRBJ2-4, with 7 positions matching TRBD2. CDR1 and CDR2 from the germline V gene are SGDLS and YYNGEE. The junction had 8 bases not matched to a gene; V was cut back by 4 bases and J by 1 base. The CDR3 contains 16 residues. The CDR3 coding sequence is TGTGCCAGCAGCCAAGGAAGGGAGGGGGCCAAAAACATTCAGTACTTC. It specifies CASSQGREGAKNIQYF.

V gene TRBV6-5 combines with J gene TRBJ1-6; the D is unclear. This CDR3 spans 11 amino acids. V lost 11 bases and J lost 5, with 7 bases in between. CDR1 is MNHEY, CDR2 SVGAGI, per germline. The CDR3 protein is CASGDNSPLHF. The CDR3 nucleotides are TGTGCCTCCGGGGATAATTCACCCCTCCACTTT.

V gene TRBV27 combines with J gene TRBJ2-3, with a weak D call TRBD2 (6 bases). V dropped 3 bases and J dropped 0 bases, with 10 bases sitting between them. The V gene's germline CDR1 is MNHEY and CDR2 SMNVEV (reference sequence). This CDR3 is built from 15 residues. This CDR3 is CASSFRDLSTDTQYF. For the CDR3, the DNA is TGTGCCAGCAGTTTCCGGGACTTGAGCACAGATACGCAGTATTTT.

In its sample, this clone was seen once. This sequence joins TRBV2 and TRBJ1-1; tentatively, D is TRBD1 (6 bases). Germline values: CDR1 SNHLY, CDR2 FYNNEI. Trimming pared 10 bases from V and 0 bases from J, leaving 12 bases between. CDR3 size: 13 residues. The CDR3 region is CATGGGMNTEAFF. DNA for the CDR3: TGTGCCACCGGGGGGGGCATGAACACTGAAGCTTTCTTT.

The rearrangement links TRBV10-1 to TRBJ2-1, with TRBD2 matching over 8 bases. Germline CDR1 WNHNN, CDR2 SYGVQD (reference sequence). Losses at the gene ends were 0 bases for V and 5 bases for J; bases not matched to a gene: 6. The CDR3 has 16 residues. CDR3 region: CASSESGRGEDNEQFF. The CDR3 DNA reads TGCGCCAGCAGTGAGTCGGGGCGGGGGGAGGACAATGAGCAGTTCTTC.

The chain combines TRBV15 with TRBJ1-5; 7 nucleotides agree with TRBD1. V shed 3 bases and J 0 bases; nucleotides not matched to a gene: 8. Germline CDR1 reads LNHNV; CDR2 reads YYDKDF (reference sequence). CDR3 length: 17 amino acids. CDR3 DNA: TGTGCCACCAGCAGGAGCCTCGGGACAGTTAGCAATCAGCCCCAGCATTTT. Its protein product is CATSRSLGTVSNQPQHF.

The CDR3 sequence is CATSGGGATDTQYF. For the CDR3, the DNA is TGTGCCACCAGCGGGGGGGGAGCCACAGATACGCAGTATTTT. The rearrangement links TRBV15 to TRBJ2-3, with TRBD2 matching over 7 bases. Per germline, CDR1 LNHNV and CDR2 YYDKDF (reference sequence). The CDR3 totals 14 residues. J was trimmed by 2 bases and V by 5 bases; bases with no gene match: 4.

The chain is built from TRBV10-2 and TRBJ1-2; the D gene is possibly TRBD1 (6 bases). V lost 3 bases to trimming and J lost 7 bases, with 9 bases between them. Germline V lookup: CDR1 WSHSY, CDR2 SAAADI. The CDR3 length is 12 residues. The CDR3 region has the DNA TGCGCCAGCAGTGACACAGGGAGTGGCTACACCTTC. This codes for CASSDTGSGYTF.

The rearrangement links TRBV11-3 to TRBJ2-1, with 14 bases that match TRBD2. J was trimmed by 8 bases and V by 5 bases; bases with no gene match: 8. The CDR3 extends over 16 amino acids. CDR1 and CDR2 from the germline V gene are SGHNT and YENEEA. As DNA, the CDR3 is TGTGCCAGCAGCAGCGGGACTAGCGGGGGAGGGGATGAGCAGTTCTTC. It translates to CASSSGTSGGGDEQFF.

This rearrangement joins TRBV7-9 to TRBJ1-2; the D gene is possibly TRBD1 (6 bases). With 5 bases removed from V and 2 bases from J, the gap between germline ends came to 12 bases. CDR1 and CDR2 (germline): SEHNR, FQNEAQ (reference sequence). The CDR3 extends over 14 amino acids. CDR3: CASSPGQQNYGYTF. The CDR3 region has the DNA TGTGCCAGCAGCCCCGGACAGCAGAACTATGGCTACACCTTC. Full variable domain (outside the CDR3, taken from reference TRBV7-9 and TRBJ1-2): DTGVSQNPRHKITKRGQNVTFRCDPISEHNRLYWYRQTLGQGPEFLTYFQNEAQLEKSRLLSDRFSAERPKGSFSTLEIQRTEQGDSAMYLCASSPGQQNYGYTFGSGTRLTVV.

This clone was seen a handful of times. The CDR3 protein is CASSQGEQVNEKLFF. The CDR3 DNA follows: TGTGCCAGCAGCCAAGGAGAACAGGTGAATGAAAAACTGTTTTTT. The chain carries TRBV3-1 (or the pseudogene TRBV3-2) and TRBJ1-4; TRBD1 might be the D (5 bases). Trimming took off 1 base at V and 5 bases at J, with 11 bases between the two ends. Germline loops: CDR1 LGHDT, CDR2 YNNKEL (reference sequence). CDR3 length: 15 amino acids.

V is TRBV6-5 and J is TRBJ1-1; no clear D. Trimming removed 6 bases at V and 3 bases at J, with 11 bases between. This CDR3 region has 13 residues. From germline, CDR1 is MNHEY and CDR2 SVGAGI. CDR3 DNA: TGTGCCAGCAGGACTAAATTCGACACTGAAGCTTTCTTT. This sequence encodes CASRTKFDTEAFF.

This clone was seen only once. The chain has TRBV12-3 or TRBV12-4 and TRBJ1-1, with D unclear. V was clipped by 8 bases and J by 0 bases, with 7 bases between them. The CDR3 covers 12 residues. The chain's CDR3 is CASGQLNTEAFF. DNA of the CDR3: TGTGCCAGCGGTCAGTTGAACACTGAAGCTTTCTTT.

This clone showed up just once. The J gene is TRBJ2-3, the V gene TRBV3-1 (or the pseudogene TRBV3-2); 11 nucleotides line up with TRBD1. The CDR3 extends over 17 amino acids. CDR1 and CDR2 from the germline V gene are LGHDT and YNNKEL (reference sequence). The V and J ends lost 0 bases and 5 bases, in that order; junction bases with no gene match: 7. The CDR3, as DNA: TGTGCCAGCAGCCAAGATATACGGACAGGGGGCATAGATACGCAGTATTTT. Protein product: CASSQDIRTGGIDTQYF.

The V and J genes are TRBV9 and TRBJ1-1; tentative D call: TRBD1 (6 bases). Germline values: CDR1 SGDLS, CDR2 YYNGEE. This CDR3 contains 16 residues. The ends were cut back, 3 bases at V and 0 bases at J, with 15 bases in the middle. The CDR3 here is CASSAGGGVMNTEAFF. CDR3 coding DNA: TGTGCCAGCAGCGCGGGGGGCGGGGTCATGAACACTGAAGCTTTCTTT.

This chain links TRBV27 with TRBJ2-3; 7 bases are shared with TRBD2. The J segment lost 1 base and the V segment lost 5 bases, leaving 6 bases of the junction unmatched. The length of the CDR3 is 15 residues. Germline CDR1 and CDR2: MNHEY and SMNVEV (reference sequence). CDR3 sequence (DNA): TGTGCCAGCAGTCCCCCGAGCGGGGGCACAGATACGCAGTATTTT. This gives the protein CASSPPSGGTDTQYF.

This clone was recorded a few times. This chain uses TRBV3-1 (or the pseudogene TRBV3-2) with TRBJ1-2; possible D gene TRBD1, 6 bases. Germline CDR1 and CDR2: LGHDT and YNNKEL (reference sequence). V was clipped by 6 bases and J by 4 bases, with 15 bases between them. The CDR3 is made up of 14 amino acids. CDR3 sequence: CASRRGGESYGYTF. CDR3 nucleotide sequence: TGTGCCAGCAGACGAGGGGGGGAAAGCTATGGCTACACCTTC.

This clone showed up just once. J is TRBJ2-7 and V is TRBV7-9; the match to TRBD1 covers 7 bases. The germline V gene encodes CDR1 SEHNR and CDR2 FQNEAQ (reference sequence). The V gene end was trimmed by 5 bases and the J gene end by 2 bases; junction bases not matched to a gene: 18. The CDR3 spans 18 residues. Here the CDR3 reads CASSRTTGAQNQAYEQYF. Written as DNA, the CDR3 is TGTGCCAGCAGCCGAACCACAGGGGCTCAGAACCAAGCCTACGAGCAGTACTTC.

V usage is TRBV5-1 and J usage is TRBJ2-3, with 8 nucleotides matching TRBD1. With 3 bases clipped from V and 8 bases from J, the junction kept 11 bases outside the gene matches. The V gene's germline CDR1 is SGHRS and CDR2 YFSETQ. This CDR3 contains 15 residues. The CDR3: CASSSGQGGYATQYF. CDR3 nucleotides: TGCGCCAGCAGCTCTGGACAGGGTGGTTATGCTACGCAGTATTTT. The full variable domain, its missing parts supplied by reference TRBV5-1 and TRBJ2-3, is KAGVTQTPRYLIKTRGQQVTLSCSPISGHRSVSWYQQTPGQGLQFLFEYFSETQRNKGNFPGRFSGRQFSNSRSEMNVSTLELGDSALYLCASSSGQGGYATQYFGPGTRLTVL.

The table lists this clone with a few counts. In nucleotides, the CDR3 is TGTGCCAGCAGTTACCTAGCGGGGGACTACAATGAGCAGTTCTTC. Its protein product is CASSYLAGDYNEQFF. The chain has TRBV6-5 and TRBJ2-1, with 10 bases matching TRBD2. CDR1 and CDR2 (germline): MNHEY, SVGAGI. The CDR3 runs 15 residues. Trimming took 2 bases from V and 3 from J; bases not matched to a gene: 1.

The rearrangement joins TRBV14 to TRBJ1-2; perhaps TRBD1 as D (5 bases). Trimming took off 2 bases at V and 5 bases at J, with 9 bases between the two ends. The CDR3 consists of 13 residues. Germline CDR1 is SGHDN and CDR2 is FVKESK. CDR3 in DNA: TGTGCCAGCAGCCAATTCCAGGGATATGGCTACACCTTC. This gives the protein CASSQFQGYGYTF.

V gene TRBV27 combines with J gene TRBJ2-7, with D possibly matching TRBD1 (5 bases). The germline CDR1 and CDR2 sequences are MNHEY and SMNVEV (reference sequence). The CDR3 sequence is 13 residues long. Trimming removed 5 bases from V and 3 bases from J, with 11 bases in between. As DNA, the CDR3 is TGTGCCAGCAGTCCGACAGTTTACTACGAGCAGTACTTC. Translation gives CASSPTVYYEQYF.

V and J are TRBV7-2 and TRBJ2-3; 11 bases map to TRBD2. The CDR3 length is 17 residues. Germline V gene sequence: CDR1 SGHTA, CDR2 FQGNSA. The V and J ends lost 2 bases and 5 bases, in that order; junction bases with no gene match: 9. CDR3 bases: TGTGCCAGCAGCTTACAGGTAGCGGGAGGGCCCGGAGATACGCAGTATTTT. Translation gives CASSLQVAGGPGDTQYF.

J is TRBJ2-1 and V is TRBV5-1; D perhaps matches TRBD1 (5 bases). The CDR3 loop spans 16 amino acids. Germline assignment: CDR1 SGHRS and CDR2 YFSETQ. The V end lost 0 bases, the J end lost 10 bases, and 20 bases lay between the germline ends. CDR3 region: CASSLGQMILQWEQFF. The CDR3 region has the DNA TGCGCCAGCAGCTTGGGACAGATGATTCTACAATGGGAGCAGTTCTTC.

CDR3 region: CASSDPGTGETQYF. The CDR3 DNA follows: TGTGCCAGCAGCGACCCCGGGACAGGGGAGACCCAGTACTTC. V gene TRBV11-3 combines with J gene TRBJ2-5, with 9 bases identical to TRBD1. The junction had 6 bases not matched to a gene; V was cut back by 5 bases and J by 5 bases. The CDR3 is made up of 14 amino acids. CDR1 is SGHNT and CDR2 is YENEEA in the germline V gene.

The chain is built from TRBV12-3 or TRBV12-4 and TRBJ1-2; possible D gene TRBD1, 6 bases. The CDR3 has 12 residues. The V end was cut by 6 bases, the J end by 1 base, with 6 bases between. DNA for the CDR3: TGTGCCAGCAGCAGGGGTAACTATGGCTACACCTTC. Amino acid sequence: CASSRGNYGYTF.